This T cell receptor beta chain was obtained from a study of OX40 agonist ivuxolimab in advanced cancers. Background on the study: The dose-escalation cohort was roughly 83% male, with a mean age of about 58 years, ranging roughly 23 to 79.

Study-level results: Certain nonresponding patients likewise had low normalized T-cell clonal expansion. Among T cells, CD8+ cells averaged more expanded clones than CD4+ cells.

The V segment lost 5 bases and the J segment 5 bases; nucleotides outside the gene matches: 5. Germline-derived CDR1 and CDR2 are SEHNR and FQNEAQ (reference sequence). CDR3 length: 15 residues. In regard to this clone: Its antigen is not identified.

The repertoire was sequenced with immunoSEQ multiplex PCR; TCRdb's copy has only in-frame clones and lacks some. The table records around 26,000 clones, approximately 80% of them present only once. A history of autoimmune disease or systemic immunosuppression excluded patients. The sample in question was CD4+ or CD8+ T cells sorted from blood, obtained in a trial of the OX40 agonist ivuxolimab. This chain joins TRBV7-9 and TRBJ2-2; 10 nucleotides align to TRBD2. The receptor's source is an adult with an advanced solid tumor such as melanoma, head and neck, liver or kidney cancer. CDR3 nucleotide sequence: TGTGCCAGCAGCGATACTAGCGGGATGACCGGGGAGCTGTTTTTT. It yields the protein CASSDTSGMTGELFF.